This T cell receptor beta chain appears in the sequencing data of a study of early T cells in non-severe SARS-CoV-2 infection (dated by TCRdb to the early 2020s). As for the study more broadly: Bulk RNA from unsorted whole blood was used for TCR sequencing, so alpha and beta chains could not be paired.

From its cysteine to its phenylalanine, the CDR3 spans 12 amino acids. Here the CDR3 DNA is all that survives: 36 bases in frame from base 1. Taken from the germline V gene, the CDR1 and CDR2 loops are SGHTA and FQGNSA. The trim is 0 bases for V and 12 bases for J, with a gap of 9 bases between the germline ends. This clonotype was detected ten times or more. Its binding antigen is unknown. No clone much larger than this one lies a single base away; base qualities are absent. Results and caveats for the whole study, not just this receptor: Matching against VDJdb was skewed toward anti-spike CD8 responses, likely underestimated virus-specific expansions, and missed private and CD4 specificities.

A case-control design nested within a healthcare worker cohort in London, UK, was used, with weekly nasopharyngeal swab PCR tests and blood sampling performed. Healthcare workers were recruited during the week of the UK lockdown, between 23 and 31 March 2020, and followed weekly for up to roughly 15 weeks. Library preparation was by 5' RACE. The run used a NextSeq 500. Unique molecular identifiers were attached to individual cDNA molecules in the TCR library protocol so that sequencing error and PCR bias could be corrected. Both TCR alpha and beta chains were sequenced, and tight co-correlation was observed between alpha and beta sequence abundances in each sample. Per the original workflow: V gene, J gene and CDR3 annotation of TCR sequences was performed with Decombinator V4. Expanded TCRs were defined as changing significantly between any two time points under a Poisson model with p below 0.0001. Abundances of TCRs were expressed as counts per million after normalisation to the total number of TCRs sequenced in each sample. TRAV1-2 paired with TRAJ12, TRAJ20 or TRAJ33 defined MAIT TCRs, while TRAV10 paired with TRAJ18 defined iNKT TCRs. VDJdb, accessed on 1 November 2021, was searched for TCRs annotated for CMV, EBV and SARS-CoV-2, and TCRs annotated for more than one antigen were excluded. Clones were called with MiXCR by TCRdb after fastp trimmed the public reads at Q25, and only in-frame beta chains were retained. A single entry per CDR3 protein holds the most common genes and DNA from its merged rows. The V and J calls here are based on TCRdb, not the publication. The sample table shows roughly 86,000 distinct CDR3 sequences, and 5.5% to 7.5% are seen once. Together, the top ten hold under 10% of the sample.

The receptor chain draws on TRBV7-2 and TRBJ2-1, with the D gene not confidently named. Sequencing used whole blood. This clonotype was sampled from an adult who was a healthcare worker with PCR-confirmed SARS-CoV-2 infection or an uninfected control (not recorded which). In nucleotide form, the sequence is TGTGCCAGCAGCTTAGCGCGGAGTTGGCAGTTCTTC. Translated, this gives CASSLARSWQFF.